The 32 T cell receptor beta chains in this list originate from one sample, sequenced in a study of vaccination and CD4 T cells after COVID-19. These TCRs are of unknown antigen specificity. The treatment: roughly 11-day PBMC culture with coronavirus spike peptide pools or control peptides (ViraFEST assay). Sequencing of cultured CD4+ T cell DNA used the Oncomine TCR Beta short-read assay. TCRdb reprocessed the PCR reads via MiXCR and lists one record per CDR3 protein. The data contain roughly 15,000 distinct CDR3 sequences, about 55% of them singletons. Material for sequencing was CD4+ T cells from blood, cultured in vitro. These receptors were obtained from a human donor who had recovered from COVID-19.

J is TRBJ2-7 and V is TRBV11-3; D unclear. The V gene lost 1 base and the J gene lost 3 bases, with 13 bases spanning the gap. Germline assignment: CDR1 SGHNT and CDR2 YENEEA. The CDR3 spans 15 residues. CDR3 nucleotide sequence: TGTGCCAGCAGCTTAGCGGACGGACCGATCTACGAGCAGTACTTC. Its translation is CASSLADGPIYEQYF.

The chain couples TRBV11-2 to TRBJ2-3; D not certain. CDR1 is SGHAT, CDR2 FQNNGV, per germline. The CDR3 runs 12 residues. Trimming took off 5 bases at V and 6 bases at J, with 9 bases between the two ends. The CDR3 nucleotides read TGTGCCAGCAGCCCAGGTACGGATACGCAGTATTTT. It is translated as CASSPGTDTQYF.

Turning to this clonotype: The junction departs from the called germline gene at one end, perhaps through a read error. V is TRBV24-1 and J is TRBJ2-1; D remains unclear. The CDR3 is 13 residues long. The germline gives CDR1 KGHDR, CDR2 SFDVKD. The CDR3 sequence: CTTSDSWGNEQFF. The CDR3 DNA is TGTACCACCAGTGACTCCTGGGGCAATGAGCAGTTCTTC.

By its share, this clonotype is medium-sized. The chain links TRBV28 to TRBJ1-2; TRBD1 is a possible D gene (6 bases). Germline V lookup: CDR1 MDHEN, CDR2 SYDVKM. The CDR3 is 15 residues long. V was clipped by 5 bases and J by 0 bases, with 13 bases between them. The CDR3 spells CASSEGVSANYGYTF. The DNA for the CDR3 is TGTGCCAGCAGTGAGGGGGTTTCAGCTAACTATGGCTACACCTTC.

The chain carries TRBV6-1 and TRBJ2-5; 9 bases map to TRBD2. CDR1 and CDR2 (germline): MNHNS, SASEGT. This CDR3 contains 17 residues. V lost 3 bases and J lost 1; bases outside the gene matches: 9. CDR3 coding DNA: TGTGCCAGCAGTGAGGAGAGCCTAGCGGGGATCCAAGAGACCCAGTACTTC. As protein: CASSEESLAGIQETQYF.

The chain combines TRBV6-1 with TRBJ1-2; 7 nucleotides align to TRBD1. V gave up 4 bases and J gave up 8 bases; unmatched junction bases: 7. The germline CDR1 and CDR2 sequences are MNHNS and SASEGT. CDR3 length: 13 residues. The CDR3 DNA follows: TGTGCCAGCAGTGTGGGACAGTTGGGGGGCTACACCTTC. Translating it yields CASSVGQLGGYTF.

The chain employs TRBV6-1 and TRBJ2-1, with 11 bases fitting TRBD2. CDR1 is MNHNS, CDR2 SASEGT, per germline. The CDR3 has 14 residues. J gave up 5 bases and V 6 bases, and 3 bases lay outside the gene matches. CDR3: CASRGTSGDNEQFF. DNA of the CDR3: TGTGCCAGCAGGGGGACTAGCGGAGACAATGAGCAGTTCTTC.

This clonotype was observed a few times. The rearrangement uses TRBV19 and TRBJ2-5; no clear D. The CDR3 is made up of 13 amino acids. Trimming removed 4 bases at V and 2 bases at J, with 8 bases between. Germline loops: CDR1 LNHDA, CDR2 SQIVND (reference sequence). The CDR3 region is CASSNPSQETQYF. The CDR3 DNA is TGTGCCAGTAGTAACCCCAGTCAAGAGACCCAGTACTTC. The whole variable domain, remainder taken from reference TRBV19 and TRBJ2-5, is DGGITQSPKYLFRKEGQNVTLSCEQNLNHDAMYWYRQDPGQGLRLIYYSQIVNDFQKGDIAEGYSVSREKKESFPLTVTSAQKNPTAFYLCASSNPSQETQYFGPGTRLLVL.

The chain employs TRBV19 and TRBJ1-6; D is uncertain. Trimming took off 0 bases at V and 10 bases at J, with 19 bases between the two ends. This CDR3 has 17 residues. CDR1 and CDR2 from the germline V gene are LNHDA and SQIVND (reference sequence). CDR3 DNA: TGTGCCAGTAGTATAGATACGGCGTACCCCAGTACCTCACCCCTCCACTTT. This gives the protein CASSIDTAYPSTSPLHF.

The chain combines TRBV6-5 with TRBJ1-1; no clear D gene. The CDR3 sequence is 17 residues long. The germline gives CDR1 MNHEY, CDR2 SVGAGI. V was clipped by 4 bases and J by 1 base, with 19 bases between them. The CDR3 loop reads CASSFPGSPARNTEAFF. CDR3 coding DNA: TGTGCCAGCAGTTTCCCGGGCTCTCCCGCGAGGAACACTGAAGCTTTCTTT.

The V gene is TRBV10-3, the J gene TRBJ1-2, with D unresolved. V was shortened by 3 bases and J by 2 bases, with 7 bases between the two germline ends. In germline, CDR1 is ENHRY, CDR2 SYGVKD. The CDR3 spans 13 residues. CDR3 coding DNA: TGTGCCATCAGTGAAGAGGTAAACTATGGCTACACCTTC. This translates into CAISEEVNYGYTF.

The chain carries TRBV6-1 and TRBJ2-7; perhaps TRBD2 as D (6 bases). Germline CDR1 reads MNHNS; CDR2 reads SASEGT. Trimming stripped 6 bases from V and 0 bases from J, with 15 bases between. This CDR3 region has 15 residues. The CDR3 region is CASSPISGSSYEQYF. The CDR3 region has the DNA TGTGCCAGCAGCCCAATTAGCGGCAGCTCCTACGAGCAGTACTTC.

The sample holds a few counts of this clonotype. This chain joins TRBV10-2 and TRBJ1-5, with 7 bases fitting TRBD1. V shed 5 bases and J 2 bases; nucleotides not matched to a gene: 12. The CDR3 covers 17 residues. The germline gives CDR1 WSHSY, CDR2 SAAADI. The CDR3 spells CASSFRGGPLGNQPQHF. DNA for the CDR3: TGCGCCAGCAGTTTTAGAGGGGGCCCCCTGGGCAATCAGCCCCAGCATTTT.

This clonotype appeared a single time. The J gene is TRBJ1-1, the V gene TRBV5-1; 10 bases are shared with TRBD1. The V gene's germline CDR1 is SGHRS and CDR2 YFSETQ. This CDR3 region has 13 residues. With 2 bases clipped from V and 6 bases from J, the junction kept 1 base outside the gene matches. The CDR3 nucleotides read TGCGCCAGCAGCTTCGGACAGGGGGCTGAAGCTTTCTTT. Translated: CASSFGQGAEAFF.

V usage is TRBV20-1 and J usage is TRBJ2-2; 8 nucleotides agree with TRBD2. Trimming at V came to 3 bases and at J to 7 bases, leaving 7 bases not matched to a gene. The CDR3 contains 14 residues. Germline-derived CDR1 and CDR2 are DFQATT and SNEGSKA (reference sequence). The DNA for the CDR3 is TGCAGTGCTAGGGCTAGCGGGCTAAGCGGGGAGCTGTTTTTT. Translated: CSARASGLSGELFF.

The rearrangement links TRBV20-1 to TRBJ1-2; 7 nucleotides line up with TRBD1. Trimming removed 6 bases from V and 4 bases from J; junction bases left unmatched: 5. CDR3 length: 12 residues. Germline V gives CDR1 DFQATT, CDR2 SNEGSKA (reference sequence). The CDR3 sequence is CSADREAYGYTF. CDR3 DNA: TGCAGTGCCGACAGGGAGGCCTATGGCTACACCTTC.

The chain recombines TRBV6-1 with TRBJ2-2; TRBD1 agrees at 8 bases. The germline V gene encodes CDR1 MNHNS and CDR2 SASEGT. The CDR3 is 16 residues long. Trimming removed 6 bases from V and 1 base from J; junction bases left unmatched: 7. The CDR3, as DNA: TGTGCCAGCAGGAAATCGGGACAGGAGAACACCGGGGAGCTGTTTTTT. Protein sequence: CASRKSGQENTGELFF.

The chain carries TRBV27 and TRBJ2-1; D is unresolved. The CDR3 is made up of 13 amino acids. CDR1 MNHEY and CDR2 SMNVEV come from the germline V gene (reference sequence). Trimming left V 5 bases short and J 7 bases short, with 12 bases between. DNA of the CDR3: TGTGCCAGCAGTAGGGATTCGTGGAATGAGCAGTTCTTC. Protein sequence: CASSRDSWNEQFF.

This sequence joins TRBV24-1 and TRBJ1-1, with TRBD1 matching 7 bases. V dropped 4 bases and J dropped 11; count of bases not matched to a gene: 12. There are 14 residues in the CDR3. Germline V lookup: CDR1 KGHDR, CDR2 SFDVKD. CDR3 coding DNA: TGTGCCACCAGTGAGCCAGGTGTGGGACAGAGGGCTTTCTTT. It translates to CATSEPGVGQRAFF.

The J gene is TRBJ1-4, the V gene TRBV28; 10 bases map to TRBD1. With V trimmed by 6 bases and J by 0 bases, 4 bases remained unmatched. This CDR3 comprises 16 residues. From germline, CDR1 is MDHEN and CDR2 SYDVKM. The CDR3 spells CASRIGTGATNEKLFF. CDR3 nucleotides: TGTGCCAGCAGGATAGGGACAGGGGCAACTAATGAAAAACTGTTTTTT.

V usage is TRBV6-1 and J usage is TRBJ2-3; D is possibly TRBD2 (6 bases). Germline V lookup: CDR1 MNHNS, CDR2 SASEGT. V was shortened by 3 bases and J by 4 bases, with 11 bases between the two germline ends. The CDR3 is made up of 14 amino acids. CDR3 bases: TGTGCCAGCAGTGATGGGGGAGGTGCAGATACGCAGTATTTT. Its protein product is CASSDGGGADTQYF.

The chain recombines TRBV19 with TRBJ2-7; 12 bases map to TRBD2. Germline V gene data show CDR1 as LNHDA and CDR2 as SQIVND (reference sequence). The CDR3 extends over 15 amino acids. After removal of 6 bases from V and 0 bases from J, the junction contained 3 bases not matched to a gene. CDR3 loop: CASSSTSGSSYEQYF. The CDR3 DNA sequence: TGTGCCAGTAGCTCGACTAGCGGGAGCTCCTACGAGCAGTACTTC. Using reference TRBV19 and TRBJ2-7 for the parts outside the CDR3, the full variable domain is DGGITQSPKYLFRKEGQNVTLSCEQNLNHDAMYWYRQDPGQGLRLIYYSQIVNDFQKGDIAEGYSVSREKKESFPLTVTSAQKNPTAFYLCASSSTSGSSYEQYFGPGTRLTVT.

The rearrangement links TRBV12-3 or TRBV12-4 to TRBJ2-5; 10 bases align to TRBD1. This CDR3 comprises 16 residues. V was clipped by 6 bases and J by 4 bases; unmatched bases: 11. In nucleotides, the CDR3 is TGTGCCAGCAGCTCATTAGCGACAGGGGGCGGAGAGACCCAGTACTTC. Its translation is CASSSLATGGGETQYF.

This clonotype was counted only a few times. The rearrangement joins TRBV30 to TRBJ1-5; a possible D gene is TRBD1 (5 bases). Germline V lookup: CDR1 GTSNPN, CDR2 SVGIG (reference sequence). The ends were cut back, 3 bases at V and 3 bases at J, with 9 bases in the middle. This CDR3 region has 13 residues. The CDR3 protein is CAWSKGDNQPQHF. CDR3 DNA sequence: TGTGCCTGGAGCAAAGGGGACAATCAGCCCCAGCATTTT.

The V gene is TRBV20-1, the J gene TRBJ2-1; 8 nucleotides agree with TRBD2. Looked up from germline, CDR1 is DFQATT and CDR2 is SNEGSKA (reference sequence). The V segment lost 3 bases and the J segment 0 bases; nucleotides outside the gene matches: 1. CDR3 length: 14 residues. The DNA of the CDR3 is TGCAGTGCTAGCGGGGGGGGCTCCTACAATGAGCAGTTCTTC. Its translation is CSASGGGSYNEQFF.

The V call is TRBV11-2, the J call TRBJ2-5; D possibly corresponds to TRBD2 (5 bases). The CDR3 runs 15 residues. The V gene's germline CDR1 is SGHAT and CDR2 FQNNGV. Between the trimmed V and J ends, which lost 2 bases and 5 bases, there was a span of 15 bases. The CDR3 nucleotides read TGTGCCAGCAGCTTAAGGCTAGCTCGGCAGGAGACCCAGTACTTC. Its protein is CASSLRLARQETQYF. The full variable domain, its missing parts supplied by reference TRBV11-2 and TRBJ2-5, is EAGVAQSPRYKIIEKRQSVAFWCNPISGHATLYWYQQILGQGPKLLIQFQNNGVVDDSQLPKDRFSAERLKGVDSTLKIQPAKLEDSAVYLCASSLRLARQETQYFGPGTRLLVL.

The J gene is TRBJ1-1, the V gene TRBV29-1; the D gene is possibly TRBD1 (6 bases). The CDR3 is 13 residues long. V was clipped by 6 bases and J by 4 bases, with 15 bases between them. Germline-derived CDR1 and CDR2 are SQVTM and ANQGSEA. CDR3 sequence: CSVSQQGSTEAFF. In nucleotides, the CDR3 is TGCAGCGTCTCCCAACAGGGAAGCACTGAAGCTTTCTTT. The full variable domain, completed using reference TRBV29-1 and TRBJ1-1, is SAVISQKPSRDICQRGTSLTIQCQVDSQVTMMFWYRQQPGQSLTLIATANQGSEATYESGFVIDKFPISRPNLTFSTLTVSNMSPEDSSIYLCSVSQQGSTEAFFGQGTRLTVV.

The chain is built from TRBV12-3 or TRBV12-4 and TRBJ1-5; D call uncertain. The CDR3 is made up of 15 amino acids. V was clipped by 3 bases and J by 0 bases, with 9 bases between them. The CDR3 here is CASSFPEHSNQPQHF. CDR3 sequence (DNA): TGTGCCAGCAGTTTCCCCGAACATAGCAATCAGCCCCAGCATTTT.

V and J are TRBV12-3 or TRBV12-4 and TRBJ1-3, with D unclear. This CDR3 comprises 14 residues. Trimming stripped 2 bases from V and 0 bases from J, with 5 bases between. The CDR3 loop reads CASSLTSSGNTIYF. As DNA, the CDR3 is TGTGCCAGCAGTTTAACCAGCTCTGGAAACACCATATATTTT.

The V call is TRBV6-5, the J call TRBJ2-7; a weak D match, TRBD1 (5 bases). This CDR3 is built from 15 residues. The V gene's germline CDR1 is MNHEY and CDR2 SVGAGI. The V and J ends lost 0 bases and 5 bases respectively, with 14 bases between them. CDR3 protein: CASSYSGQGTHEQYF. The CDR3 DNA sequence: TGTGCCAGCAGTTACTCGGGCCAGGGTACCCACGAGCAGTACTTC.

CDR3 DNA: TGTGCCATCAAAGGACAAGGCTACGAGCAGTACTTC. Translation: CAIKGQGYEQYF. The chain couples TRBV10-3 to TRBJ2-7, with D possibly being TRBD1 (5 bases). Trimming left V 7 bases short and J 3 bases short, with 10 bases between. The CDR3 spans 12 residues. Looked up from germline, CDR1 is ENHRY and CDR2 is SYGVKD.

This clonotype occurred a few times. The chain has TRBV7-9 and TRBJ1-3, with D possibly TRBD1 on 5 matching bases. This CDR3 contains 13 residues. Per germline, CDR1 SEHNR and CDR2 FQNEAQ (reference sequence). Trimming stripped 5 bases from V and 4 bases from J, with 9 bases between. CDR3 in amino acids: CASSVPGGNTIYF. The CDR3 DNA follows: TGTGCCAGCAGCGTCCCAGGGGGAAACACCATATATTTT.